Listed below are T cell receptor beta chains from one sample, sequenced in a study of OX40 agonist ivuxolimab in advanced cancers. Repertoires were generated with immunoSEQ multiplex PCR, while TCRdb's copy carries only in-frame clones and drops some. The sample lists 83,000 or so clones, more than 85% occurring once. The sequenced sample was CD4+ or CD8+ T cells sorted from blood, obtained in a trial of the OX40 agonist ivuxolimab. The receptors were gathered from an adult with an advanced solid tumor such as melanoma, head and neck, liver or kidney cancer. CDR3s leave out the opening cysteine and the closing phenylalanine or tryptophan. Fields, in order: V gene, clone size, J gene, CDR3 length, CDR3 protein. Some rows have no size entry. The others give once, few or many, or a class for an expanded clone.

TRBV7-4,.,TRBJ2-7,12,ASSLRDRAYEQY
TRBV5-1,once,TRBJ1-4,12,ASSLGEGNKKLF
TRBV6-5,.,TRBJ1-4,12,ATSSGTSNEKLF
TRBV7-8,.,TRBJ1-1,12,ASSRGTGMTEAF
TRBV19,.,TRBJ2-3,14,ASSIPTGSGTDTQY
TRBV7-2,.,TRBJ1-1,12,ASSLSTANTEAF
TRBV2,.,TRBJ1-5,14,ASSDKGFNSNQPQH
TRBV28,.,TRBJ1-1,16,ASSLFNRLRLMNTEAF
TRBV28,once,TRBJ2-1,14,ASRGTSGSSYNEQF
TRBV19,few,TRBJ1-1,13,ASSNDRAGNTEAF
TRBV6-5,.,TRBJ2-5,12,ASSPGLAGASQY
TRBV13,.,TRBJ1-1,12,ASSSRDPYTEAF
TRBV14,.,TRBJ1-2,13,ASSPIAGTASGYT
TRBV23-1,.,TRBJ2-7,11,ASSQLPRGEQY
TRBV2,once,TRBJ2-2,14,ASSVFTGAYTGELF
TRBV6-5,.,TRBJ1-2,13,ASSGWTGASYGYT
TRBV12-5,.,TRBJ2-1,14,ASVIIQGSFYNEQF
TRBV27,once,TRBJ2-5,11,ASSARLQETQY
TRBV7-3,.,TRBJ2-2,13,ASSSLAGASGELF
TRBV29-1,.,TRBJ2-1,11,SVMWDSYNEQF
TRBV5-1,.,TRBJ2-1,13,ASSLGGLELNEQF
TRBV6-1,once,TRBJ1-1,9,ASGGNTEAF
TRBV4-2,.,TRBJ2-1,12,ASSQAKGSNEQF
TRBV30,.,TRBJ1-3,12,AWSVGGFGNTIY
TRBV5-4,.,TRBJ2-5,13,ASSLGKEGGGTQY
TRBV4-3,.,TRBJ2-2,12,ASSRDLNTGELF
TRBV18,.,TRBJ2-6,15,ASSPPRGSAGANVLT
TRBV7-9,.,TRBJ2-1,10,ASSPVGWEQF
TRBV6-6,.,TRBJ2-3,13,ASSRSGTSTDTQY
TRBV11-2,.,TRBJ2-7,14,ASSYTTGARGREQY
TRBV7-2,few,TRBJ2-5,11,ASSLSLGETQY
TRBV5-1,.,TRBJ2-5,13,ASSLGGTSQETQY
TRBV18,.,TRBJ1-3,12,ASSPDRGRNTIY
TRBV29-1,.,TRBJ1-2,10,SVDRNVNGYT
TRBV7-3,.,TRBJ2-7,11,ASSLGPLYEQY
TRBV6-5,.,TRBJ1-1,11,ASSSGGGSEAF
TRBV18,.,TRBJ2-5,11,ASSSTGLETQY
TRBV7-2,once,TRBJ2-7,13,ASKIGPGISYEQY
TRBV7-2,.,TRBJ2-4,10,ASSSGGNIQY
TRBV7-3,few,TRBJ2-5,15,ASSPGRGGQDQETQY
TRBV7-9,.,TRBJ1-1,13,ASSLGTGGNTEAF
TRBV7-6,.,TRBJ2-3,14,ASSSIAGGFTDTQY
TRBV7-2,.,TRBJ2-7,13,ASSPGGAGGYEQY
TRBV6-5,once,TRBJ2-7,11,ATLSGNSYEQY
TRBV10-1,.,TRBJ1-2,14,ASSGRDGLVFGGYT
TRBV28,.,TRBJ1-2,10,ASSPGVRPPN
TRBV25-1,.,TRBJ2-7,9,ASSGPGGQY
TRBV2,.,TRBJ2-1,10,ASSDVGNEQF
TRBV7-9,.,TRBJ1-1,14,ASSFGAGDWGTEAF
TRBV15,.,TRBJ1-1,11,ATSRGGSTEAF
TRBV28,.,TRBJ1-2,13,ASSRDPLYDYGYT
TRBV6-6,.,TRBJ2-5,10,ASSYGVETQY
TRBV7-8,.,TRBJ2-7,12,ASSLWDRNYEQY
TRBV5-6,.,TRBJ1-5,12,ASSLRGGGQPQH
TRBV5-6,.,TRBJ2-5,15,ASSLVTSGKITETQY
TRBV19,.,TRBJ1-5,13,ASSIGQGARQPQH
TRBV29-1,.,TRBJ1-3,12,SAERRGHRNTIY
TRBV10-2,.,TRBJ2-2,14,ASRESRTGNTGELF
TRBV18,.,TRBJ2-1,20,ASSPSLIGPLPSGGTDNEQF
TRBV18,.,TRBJ2-7,11,ASSTGPSYEQY